Detailed here is one T cell receptor beta chain. Its antigen is not identified. The CDR3 sequence is 17 residues long. Trimming pared 5 bases from V and 1 base from J, leaving 20 bases between. CDR1 and CDR2 (germline): SGHTA, FQGTGA. The source of the sample is a study of shared clonotypes between healthy human individuals. Study findings and constraints: The naive CD4 repertoires of a few donors were compared, and about 5% of clonotypes were shared.

Every subset had its genomic DNA shared out evenly among several immunoSEQ plates. The table came from immunoSEQ multiplex PCR; TCRdb's copy has only in-frame clones and leaves some out. The sample includes 2 million to 2.5 million clones, roughly 95% of them seen just once. The chain carries TRBV7-3 and TRBJ1-2, with unresolved D. The material sequenced was naive CD4+ T cells sorted from blood. The subset here: CD45RA+ positively selected. The sequence derives from a man younger than 30 in good health. This CDR3 reads CASSLGESRPFNYGYTF. The CDR3 DNA follows: TGTGCCAGCAGCCTCGGCGAATCCCGGCCTTTTAACTATGGCTACACCTTC.